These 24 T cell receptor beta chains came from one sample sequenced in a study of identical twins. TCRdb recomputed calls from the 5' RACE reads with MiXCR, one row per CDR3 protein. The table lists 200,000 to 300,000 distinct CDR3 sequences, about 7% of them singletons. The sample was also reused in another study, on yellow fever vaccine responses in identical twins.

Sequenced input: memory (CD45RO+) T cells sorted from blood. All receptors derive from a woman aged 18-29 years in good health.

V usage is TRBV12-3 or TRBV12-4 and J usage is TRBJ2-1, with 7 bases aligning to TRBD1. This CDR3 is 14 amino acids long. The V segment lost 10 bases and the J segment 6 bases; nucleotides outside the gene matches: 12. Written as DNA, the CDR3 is TGTGCCAACACAATAGGGGACAGTGGCAATGAGCAGTTCTTC. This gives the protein CANTIGDSGNEQFF.

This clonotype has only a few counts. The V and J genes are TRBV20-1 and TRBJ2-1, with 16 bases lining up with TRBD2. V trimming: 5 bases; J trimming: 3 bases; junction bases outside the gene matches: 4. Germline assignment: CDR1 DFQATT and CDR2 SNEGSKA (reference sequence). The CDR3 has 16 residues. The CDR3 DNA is TGCAGTGCTGGGACTAGCGGGAGGGCGGGCTACAATGAGCAGTTCTTC. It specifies CSAGTSGRAGYNEQFF.

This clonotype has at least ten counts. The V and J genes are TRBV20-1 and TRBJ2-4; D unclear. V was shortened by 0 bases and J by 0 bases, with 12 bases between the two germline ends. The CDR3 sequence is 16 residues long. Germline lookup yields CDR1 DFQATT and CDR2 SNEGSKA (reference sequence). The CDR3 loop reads CSARDGHKLAKNIQYF. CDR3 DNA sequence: TGCAGTGCTAGAGATGGGCACAAACTAGCCAAAAACATTCAGTACTTC.

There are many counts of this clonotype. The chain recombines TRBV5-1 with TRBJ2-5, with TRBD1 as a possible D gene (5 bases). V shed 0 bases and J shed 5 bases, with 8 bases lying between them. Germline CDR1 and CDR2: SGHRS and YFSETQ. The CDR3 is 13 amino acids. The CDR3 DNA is TGCGCCAGCAGCTTGGATTGGGGCGAGACCCAGTACTTC. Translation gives CASSLDWGETQYF.

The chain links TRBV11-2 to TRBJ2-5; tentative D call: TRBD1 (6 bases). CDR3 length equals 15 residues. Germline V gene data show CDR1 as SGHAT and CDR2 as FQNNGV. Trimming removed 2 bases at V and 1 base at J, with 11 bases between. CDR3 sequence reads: CASSLSTGSQETQYF. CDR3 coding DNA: TGTGCCAGCAGCTTAAGTACAGGGAGCCAAGAGACCCAGTACTTC.

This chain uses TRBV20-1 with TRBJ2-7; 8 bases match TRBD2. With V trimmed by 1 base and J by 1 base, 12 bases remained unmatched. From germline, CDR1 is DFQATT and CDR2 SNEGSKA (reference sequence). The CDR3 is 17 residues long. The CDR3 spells CSARGPSTSGRSYEQYF. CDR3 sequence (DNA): TGCAGTGCTAGAGGCCCATCCACAAGCGGGAGATCCTACGAGCAGTACTTC.

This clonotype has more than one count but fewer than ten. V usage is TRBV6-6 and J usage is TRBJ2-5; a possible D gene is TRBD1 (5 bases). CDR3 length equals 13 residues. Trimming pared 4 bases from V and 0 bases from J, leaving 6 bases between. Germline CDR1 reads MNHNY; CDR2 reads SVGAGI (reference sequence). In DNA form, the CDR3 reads TGTGCCAGCAGTTTCAGGGACCAAGAGACCCAGTACTTC. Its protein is CASSFRDQETQYF.

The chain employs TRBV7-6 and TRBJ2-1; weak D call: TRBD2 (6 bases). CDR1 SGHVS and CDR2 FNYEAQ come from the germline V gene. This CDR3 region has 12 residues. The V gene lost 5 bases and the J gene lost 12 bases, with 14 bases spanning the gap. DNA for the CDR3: TGTGCCAGCAGCCAGTCGGGACTGATGCAGTTCTTC. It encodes CASSQSGLMQFF.

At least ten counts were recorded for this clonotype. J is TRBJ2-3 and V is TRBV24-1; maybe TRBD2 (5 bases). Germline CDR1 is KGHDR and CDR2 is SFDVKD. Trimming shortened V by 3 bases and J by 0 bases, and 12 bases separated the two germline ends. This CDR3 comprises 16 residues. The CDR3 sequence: CATSDPGLGSTDTQYF. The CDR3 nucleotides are TGTGCCACCAGTGATCCCGGACTGGGGAGCACAGATACGCAGTATTTT.

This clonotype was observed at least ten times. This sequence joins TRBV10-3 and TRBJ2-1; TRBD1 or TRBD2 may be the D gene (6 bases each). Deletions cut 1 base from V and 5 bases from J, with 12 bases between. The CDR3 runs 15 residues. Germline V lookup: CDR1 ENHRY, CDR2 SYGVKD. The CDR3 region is CAISEWGAPHNEQFF. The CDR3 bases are TGTGCCATCAGTGAGTGGGGGGCTCCCCACAATGAGCAGTTCTTC.

Written as DNA, the CDR3 is TGCAGTGCTAGAGATCCCCTTAACCCGACTTACAATGAGCAGTTCTTC. Translation gives CSARDPLNPTYNEQFF. The J gene is TRBJ2-1, the V gene TRBV20-1, with no clear D. V was pared by 0 bases and J by 4 bases, with 16 bases between. CDR3 length: 16 amino acids. Germline-derived CDR1 and CDR2 are DFQATT and SNEGSKA (reference sequence).

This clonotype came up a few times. The CDR3 DNA is TGCAGTGCCACACCCTCAGGGAGAGGCGAGCAGTACGTC. Amino acids: CSATPSGRGEQYV. The rearrangement uses TRBV20-1 and TRBJ2-7, with D possibly called TRBD1 or TRBD2 (5 bases each). Germline CDR1 and CDR2: DFQATT and SNEGSKA (reference sequence). CDR3 length: 13 amino acids. Trimming cost V 6 bases and J 6 bases, with 18 bases left between them.

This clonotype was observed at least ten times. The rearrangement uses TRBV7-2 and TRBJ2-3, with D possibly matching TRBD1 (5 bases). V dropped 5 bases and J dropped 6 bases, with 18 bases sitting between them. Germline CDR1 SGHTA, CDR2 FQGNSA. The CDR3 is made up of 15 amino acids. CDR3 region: CASSITATGSDTQYF. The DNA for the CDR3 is TGTGCCAGCAGCATCACCGCTACAGGATCCGATACGCAGTATTTT.

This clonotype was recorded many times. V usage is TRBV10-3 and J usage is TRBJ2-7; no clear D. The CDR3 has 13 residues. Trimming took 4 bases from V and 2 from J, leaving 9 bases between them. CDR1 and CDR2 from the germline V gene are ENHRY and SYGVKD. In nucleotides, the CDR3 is TGTGCCATCAGTGGAGGTGGGGCCTACGAGCAGTACTTC. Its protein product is CAISGGGAYEQYF.

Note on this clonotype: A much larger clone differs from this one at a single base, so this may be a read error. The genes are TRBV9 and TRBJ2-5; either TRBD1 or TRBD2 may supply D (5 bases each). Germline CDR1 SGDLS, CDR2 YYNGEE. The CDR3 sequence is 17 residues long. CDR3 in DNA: TGTCCCAGCAGCGTAGGATCGGGACCACCACGCCAAGAGACCCAGTACTTC. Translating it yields CPSSVGSGPPRQETQYF.

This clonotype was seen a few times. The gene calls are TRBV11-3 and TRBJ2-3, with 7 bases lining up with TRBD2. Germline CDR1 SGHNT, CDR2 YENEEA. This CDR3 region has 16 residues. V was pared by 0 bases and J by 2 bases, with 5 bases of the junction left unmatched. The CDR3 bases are TGTGCCAGCAGCTTAGACGGGAGGCAACCCACAGATACGCAGTATTTT. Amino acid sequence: CASSLDGRQPTDTQYF.

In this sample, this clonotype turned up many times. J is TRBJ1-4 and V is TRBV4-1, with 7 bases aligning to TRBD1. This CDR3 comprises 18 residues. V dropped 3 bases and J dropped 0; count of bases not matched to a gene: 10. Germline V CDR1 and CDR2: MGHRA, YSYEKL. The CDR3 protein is CASSHRSPGQPTNEKLFF. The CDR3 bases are TGCGCCAGCAGCCATAGGAGCCCGGGACAGCCAACTAATGAAAAACTGTTTTTT.

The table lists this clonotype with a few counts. The DNA for the CDR3 is TGTGCCAGCAGCTTAGTGGCGAATGAGCAGTTCTTC. Its translation is CASSLVANEQFF. V usage is TRBV7-8 and J usage is TRBJ2-1; D uncertain. CDR1 is SGHVS and CDR2 is FQNEAQ in the germline V gene. V lost 1 base and J 7 bases, leaving 5 bases between the germline ends. The CDR3 spans 12 residues.

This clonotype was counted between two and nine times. The CDR3 loop reads CATSRDRISYEQYV. CDR3 nucleotide sequence: TGTGCCACCAGCAGAGACAGAATCTCCTACGAGCAGTACGTC. V is TRBV15 and J is TRBJ2-7, with D hard to call. The CDR3 contains 14 residues. Per the germline V gene, CDR1 is LNHNV and CDR2 is YYDKDF (reference sequence). The ends were cut back, 0 bases at V and 0 bases at J, with 6 bases in the middle.

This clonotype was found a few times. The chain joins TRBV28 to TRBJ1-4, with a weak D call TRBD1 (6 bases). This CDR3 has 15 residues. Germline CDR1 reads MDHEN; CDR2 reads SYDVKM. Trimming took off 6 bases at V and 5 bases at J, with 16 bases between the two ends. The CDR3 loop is CASRLQGGRNEKLFF. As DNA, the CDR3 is TGTGCCAGCAGGTTACAGGGAGGCAGAAATGAAAAACTGTTTTTT.

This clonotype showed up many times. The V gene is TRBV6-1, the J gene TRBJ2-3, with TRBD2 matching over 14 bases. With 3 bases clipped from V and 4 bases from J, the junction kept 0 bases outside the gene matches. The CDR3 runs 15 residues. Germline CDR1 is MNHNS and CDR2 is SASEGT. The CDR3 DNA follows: TGTGCCAGCAGTGAGACTAGCGGGGGGGCAGATACGCAGTATTTT. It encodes CASSETSGGADTQYF.

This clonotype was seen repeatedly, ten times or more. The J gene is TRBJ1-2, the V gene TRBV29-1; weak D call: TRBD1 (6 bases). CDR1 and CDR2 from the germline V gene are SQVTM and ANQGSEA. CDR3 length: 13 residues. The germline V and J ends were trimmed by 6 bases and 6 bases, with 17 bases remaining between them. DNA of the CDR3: TGCAGCGTCTGGGGGGACAACCGGGATGGCTACACCTTC. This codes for CSVWGDNRDGYTF.

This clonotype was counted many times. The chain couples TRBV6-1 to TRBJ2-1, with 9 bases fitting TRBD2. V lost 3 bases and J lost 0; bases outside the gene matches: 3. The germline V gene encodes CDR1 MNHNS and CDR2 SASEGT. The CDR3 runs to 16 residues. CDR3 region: CASSDRLADSYNEQFF. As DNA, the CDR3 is TGTGCCAGCAGTGACAGACTAGCGGACTCCTACAATGAGCAGTTCTTC.

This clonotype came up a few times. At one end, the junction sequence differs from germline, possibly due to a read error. The CDR3 loop is CSAKDRVEKLFF. Here the CDR3 DNA reads TGCAGCGCTAAGGACAGGGTCGAAAAACTGTTTTTT. The rearrangement uses TRBV20-1 and TRBJ1-4, with 8 bases identical to TRBD1. Germline-derived CDR1 and CDR2 are DFQATT and SNEGSKA (reference sequence). The CDR3 has 12 residues.